This is a list of T cell receptor beta chains from one sample in a study of glioma-infiltrating T cells after dendritic cell vaccination. Clones were sequenced by immunoSEQ multiplex PCR, and TCRdb holds only the in-frame ones, with some missing. This sample has around 60,000 clones; around nine tenths occur once, and the top ten carry 11%. Source: blood, taken after dendritic cell vaccination. Every receptor here comes from a human donor with glioblastoma. The CDR3 runs from the conserved cysteine through the conserved F or W. D genes are given only for firm matches. Clone size is shown for a subset of rows, as once, few, many or a class of expanded clone.

>TRBV27|TRBJ1-2|TRBD1|NA
CASSLAPDRALGYTF
TGTGCCAGCAGTTTAGCTCCGGACAGGGCCCTTGGCTACACCTTC
>TRBV25-1|TRBJ1-2|NA|once
CASSEQTGHRYGYTF
TGTGCCAGCAGTGAACAGACAGGCCATAGGTATGGCTACACCTTC
>TRBV9|TRBJ2-1|NA|NA
CASSVAGSPSYNEQFF
TGTGCCAGCAGCGTAGCTGGCTCCCCATCGTACAATGAGCAGTTCTTC
>TRBV5-6|TRBJ1-3|TRBD1|NA
CASRFTGVPSGNTIYF
TGTGCCAGCAGGTTTACAGGGGTCCCCTCTGGAAACACCATATATTTT
>TRBV27|TRBJ1-4|TRBD1|NA
CAAGGTYEKLFF
TGTGCCGCAGGGGGGACCTATGAAAAACTGTTTTTT
>TRBV19|TRBJ2-1|TRBD2|NA
CASSARLAGEQFF
TGTGCCAGTAGTGCCCGACTAGCCGGTGAGCAGTTCTTC
>TRBV5-1|TRBJ2-4|NA|NA
CASSLEAGTKNIQYF
TGCGCCAGCAGCTTGGAGGCAGGGACCAAAAACATTCAGTACTTC
>TRBV5-1|TRBJ2-1|TRBD2|NA
CASSFLAGGRNEQFF
TGCGCCAGCAGCTTTCTAGCGGGAGGGAGAAATGAGCAGTTCTTC
>TRBV19|TRBJ2-7|NA|NA
CASSTIQGKQYF
TGTGCCAGTAGTACCATACAGGGTAAACAGTACTTC
>TRBV4-1|TRBJ1-2|NA|NA
CASSQEVGEVGYTF
TGCGCCAGCAGCCAAGAGGTAGGGGAGGTGGGCTACACCTTC
>TRBV14|TRBJ2-7|NA|NA
CASSFGGGYEQYF
TGTGCCAGCAGCTTCGGAGGAGGCTACGAGCAGTACTTC
>TRBV6-1|TRBJ1-4|NA|NA
CASSDMGANEKLFF
TGTGCCAGCAGTGATATGGGAGCTAATGAAAAACTGTTTTTT
>TRBV5-1|TRBJ2-2|TRBD1|few
CASSLGSTGGTGELFF
TGCGCCAGCAGCTTAGGCTCGACAGGGGGGACCGGGGAGCTGTTTTTT
>TRBV27|TRBJ1-4|TRBD1|NA
CASKDRGQDEKLFF
TGTGCCAGCAAGGACAGGGGGCAAGATGAAAAACTGTTTTTT
>TRBV6-5|TRBJ1-3|NA|NA
CASSYGTQGSGNTIYF
TGTGCCAGCAGTTACGGAACGCAGGGGTCTGGAAACACCATATATTTT
>TRBV7-8|TRBJ1-1|TRBD1|NA
CASSLGTGGAIWGNTEAFF
TGTGCCAGCAGCTTAGGGACAGGGGGCGCGATTTGGGGGAACACTGAAGCTTTCTTT
>TRBV14|TRBJ2-5|NA|NA
CASSHSETQYF
TGTGCCAGCAGCCATTCGGAGACCCAGTACTTC
>TRBV5-1|TRBJ2-5|NA|once
CASSLGGVQETQYF
TGCGCCAGCAGCTTGGGGGGGGTCCAAGAGACCCAGTACTTC
>TRBV5-8|TRBJ2-7|NA|NA
CASTISFSGVEQYF
TGTGCCAGCACCATCTCCTTCTCGGGGGTCGAGCAGTACTTC
>TRBV6-6|TRBJ2-5|TRBD2|NA
CASSYSGLAGGETQYF
TGTGCCAGCAGTTACTCCGGACTAGCGGGAGGAGAGACCCAGTACTTC
>TRBV30|TRBJ1-4|NA|NA
CAWSQPRTSSNEKLFF
TGTGCCTGGAGCCAACCTAGGACATCTTCTAATGAAAAACTGTTTTTT
>TRBV19|TRBJ1-5|NA|NA
CASSITLGGDNQPQHF
TGTGCCAGTAGTATAACCCTCGGGGGAGATAATCAGCCCCAGCATTTT
>TRBV29-1|TRBJ2-7|TRBD1|NA
CSVELTGVPYEQYF
TGCAGCGTTGAACTGACAGGGGTCCCCTACGAGCAGTACTTC
>TRBV10-3|TRBJ1-1|NA|NA
CAISESSVSYTEAFF
TGTGCCATCAGTGAGTCGAGCGTCAGTTACACTGAAGCTTTCTTT
>TRBV19|TRBJ2-5|NA|NA
CASSTPDSQETQYF
TGTGCCAGTAGTACTCCGGACAGCCAAGAGACCCAGTACTTC
>TRBV7-2|TRBJ1-1|TRBD1|NA
CASSFDRGNTEAFF
TGTGCCAGCAGCTTTGACAGGGGGAACACTGAAGCTTTCTTT
>TRBV19|TRBJ1-1|NA|NA
CASRMSNTEAFF
TGTGCCAGTAGGATGAGCAACACTGAAGCTTTCTTT
>TRBV12-2|TRBJ2-2|NA|NA
CASRRTGTGKTELFF
TGTGCAAGTCGCCGCACCGGGACAGGGAAGACGGAGCTGTTTTTT
>TRBV13|TRBJ2-3|NA|NA
CASSPYPTGPDTQYF
TGTGCCAGCAGCCCCTATCCTACAGGGCCAGATACGCAGTATTTT